This T cell receptor beta chain was obtained from a study of T cells after yellow fever vaccination. In the study overall: When fractions had low cell numbers, they were prepared with SMART-Seq v4 Ultra Low Input.

This clonotype was recorded many times. Its target is not known. Germline CDR1 and CDR2: SGHDT and YYEEEE. CDR3 length: 12 amino acids. Trimming took 3 bases from V and 7 from J, leaving 8 bases between them. Findings and limits, study-wide: The secondary response peaked faster, at day 5 versus 15, but was weaker. Reappearance after the booster was seen for most primary-vaccination clones, at 95% to 96% CD4 and 80% to 90% CD8.

UMIs were added to TCR cDNA along with a universal primer site when it was made by 5'RACE template switching. One entry per CDR3 protein, called by TCRdb with MiXCR from the 5' RACE reads. The sample has about 340,000 distinct CDR3 sequences; approximately 4% are singletons. The origin of this receptor is a young man who received the YFV17D yellow fever vaccine. Sequencing used PBMCs, obtained 5 days after the yellow fever booster vaccination. The rearrangement uses TRBV5-6 and TRBJ2-4; D gene uncertain. The CDR3 reads CASSSTLNIQYF. As DNA, the CDR3 is TGTGCCAGCAGCTCAACTTTGAACATTCAGTACTTC. Drawing the rest from reference TRBV5-6 and TRBJ2-4, the complete variable domain is DAGVTQSPTHLIKTRGQQVTLRCSPKSGHDTVSWYQQALGQGPQFIFQYYEEEERQRGNFPDRFSGHQFPNYSSELNVNALLLGDSALYLCASSSTLNIQYFGAGTRLSVL.